Listed below are T cell receptor beta chains from one sample, sequenced in a study of post-analysis software for immune sequencing data. TCRdb re-derived calls from the PCR reads in MiXCR, one entry per CDR3 protein. The table has approximately 660,000 distinct CDR3 sequences, around 64% seen once; the top ten hold approximately 11%. Material: blood. Every receptor here comes from a girl aged 2 to 10 with multiple sclerosis. The CDR3 runs from the conserved cysteine through the conserved F or W. Clone size is stated in some rows and not others, as once, few, many or a class when expanded.

j_gene,abundance,v_gene,CDR3aa
TRBJ1-1,.,TRBV7-9,CASSIGDRGIYTEAFF
TRBJ2-3,.,TRBV5-1,CASTGGSTDTQYF
TRBJ2-1,.,TRBV7-9,CATLLGNEQFF
TRBJ1-6,few,TRBV7-9,CASSLQGRKSPLHF
TRBJ2-1,.,TRBV5-1,CASSLGPDRGDEQFF
TRBJ1-1,once,TRBV5-1,CASSLGRGVTEAFF
TRBJ2-3,.,TRBV10-3,CAISEIGREGSDTQYF
TRBJ2-1,.,TRBV7-2,CASSTTHRDHEQFF
TRBJ1-2,few,TRBV6-2/TRBV6-3,CASSSRAGYGYTF
TRBJ2-3,.,TRBV20-1,CSARGTRVTQYF
TRBJ2-4,.,TRBV5-1,CASSFRTEDIQYF
TRBJ2-3,.,TRBV20-1,CSARDYLGTASTDTQYF
TRBJ1-1,.,TRBV11-2,CASSLFGTGGLEGTEAFF
TRBJ2-4,.,TRBV2,CASSVPGQAKNIQYF
TRBJ2-5,.,TRBV24-1,CATSVGGGAETQYF
TRBJ2-1,.,TRBV15,CATSRDPGGAYNEQFF
TRBJ1-4,few,TRBV7-8,CASSWTGGSNEKLFF
TRBJ2-3,once,TRBV4-3,CASSQERTGTGTDTQYF
.,.,TRBV12-3/TRBV12-4,CASSLPSCEQYF
.,.,TRBV5-1,CASSLLPGGYEQYF
TRBJ2-3,once,TRBV5-1,CASSPGASGPTDTQYF
TRBJ2-1,.,TRBV10-3,CAISDTRLAGGDEQFF
TRBJ1-2,.,TRBV7-2,CASSLGVSGDEGYTF
TRBJ2-3,.,TRBV6-1,CASSWPGQGADTQYF
TRBJ2-1,.,TRBV6-6,CASSYRGLEGSYNEQFF
TRBJ2-7,few,TRBV29-1,CSVSGTGGEQYF
TRBJ2-1,.,TRBV29-1,CSVPPTAVTYNEQFF
TRBJ2-5,few,TRBV7-2,CASRRGGLTSFKTQYF
TRBJ1-2,.,TRBV5-5,CASSSPRTLLRAGYTF
TRBJ2-7,.,TRBV12-3/TRBV12-4,CASSRREERAQYF
TRBJ2-1,.,TRBV7-3,CASTEHGTSGYNEQFF
TRBJ2-3,.,TRBV7-2,CASSLRASGSWDTQYF
TRBJ2-1,.,TRBV10-3,CAISVHPGTSFSNEQFF
TRBJ2-1,.,TRBV29-1,CSVEGGTGDTSGRYEQFF
TRBJ1-2,.,TRBV11-3,CASSSAPANYGYTF
TRBJ1-4,.,TRBV5-1,CASSLQGTGDEKLFF
TRBJ2-7,.,TRBV7-3,CASSLYAGSGYEQYF
TRBJ2-1,.,TRBV18,CASSYKQGVYNEQFF
TRBJ2-3,.,TRBV7-9,CASSPGLGNTDTQYF